This T cell receptor (beta chain) was profiled in a study of blood T cell repertoires in COVID-19. J gave up 0 bases and V 8 bases, and 10 bases lay outside the gene matches. In germline, CDR1 is SGHVS, CDR2 FQNEAQ. The CDR3 extends over 16 amino acids. TCRdb's table, derived via immunoSEQ multiplex PCR, lists solely in-frame clones and lacks some. The profile covers approximately 220,000 clones, with about four fifths appearing a single time and roughly 4.7% taken by the ten largest. This sequence originates from a woman aged 70-85 years with acute or convalescent COVID-19. The material sequenced was peripheral blood. The chain has TRBV7-8 and TRBJ2-7, with 10 bases aligning to TRBD2. This CDR3 reads CASRASGGSSSYEQYF. Written as DNA, the CDR3 is TGTGCCAGCCGGGCTAGCGGGGGTTCAAGCTCCTACGAGCAGTACTTC.